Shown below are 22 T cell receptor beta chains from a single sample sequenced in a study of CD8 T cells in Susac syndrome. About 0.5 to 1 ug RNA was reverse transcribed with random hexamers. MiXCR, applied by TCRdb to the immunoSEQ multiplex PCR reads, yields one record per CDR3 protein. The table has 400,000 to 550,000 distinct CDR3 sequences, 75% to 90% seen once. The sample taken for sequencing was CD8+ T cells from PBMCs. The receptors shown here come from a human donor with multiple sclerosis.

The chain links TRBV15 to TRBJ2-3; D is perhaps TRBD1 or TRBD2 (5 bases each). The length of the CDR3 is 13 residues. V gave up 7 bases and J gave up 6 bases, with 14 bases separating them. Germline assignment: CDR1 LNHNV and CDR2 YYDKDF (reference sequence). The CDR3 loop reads CATMRGMSDTQYF. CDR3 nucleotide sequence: TGTGCCACCATGAGGGGAATGAGTGATACGCAGTATTTT.

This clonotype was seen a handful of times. CDR3 sequence reads: CATSRDYRLAAPYNEQFF. The CDR3 DNA reads as TGTGCCACCAGCAGAGATTACAGACTAGCGGCACCCTACAATGAGCAGTTCTTC. The chain combines TRBV15 with TRBJ2-1, with 9 bases fitting TRBD2. Trimming took 0 bases from V and 2 from J; bases not matched to a gene: 8. CDR1 and CDR2 from the germline V gene are LNHNV and YYDKDF (reference sequence). CDR3 length: 18 amino acids.

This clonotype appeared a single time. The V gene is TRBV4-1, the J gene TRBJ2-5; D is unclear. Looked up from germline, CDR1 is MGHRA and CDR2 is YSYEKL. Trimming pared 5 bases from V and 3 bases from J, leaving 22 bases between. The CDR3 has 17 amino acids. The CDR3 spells CASSYGARVLREETQYF. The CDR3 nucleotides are TGCGCCAGCAGCTACGGAGCCCGGGTCCTAAGAGAAGAGACCCAGTACTTC.

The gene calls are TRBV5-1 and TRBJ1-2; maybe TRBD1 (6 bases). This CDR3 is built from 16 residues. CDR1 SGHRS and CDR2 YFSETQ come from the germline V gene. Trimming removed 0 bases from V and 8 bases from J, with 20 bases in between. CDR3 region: CASSLVSAEGGEGYTF. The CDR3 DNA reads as TGCGCCAGCAGCTTGGTGTCCGCCGAGGGGGGTGAAGGCTACACCTTC. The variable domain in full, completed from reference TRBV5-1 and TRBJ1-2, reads KAGVTQTPRYLIKTRGQQVTLSCSPISGHRSVSWYQQTPGQGLQFLFEYFSETQRNKGNFPGRFSGRQFSNSRSEMNVSTLELGDSALYLCASSLVSAEGGEGYTFGSGTRLTVV.

In nucleotides, the CDR3 is TGCGCCAGCAGCTTACCGGCCCGTACGCAGTATTTT. Translation gives CASSLPARTQYF. The chain has TRBV5-1 and TRBJ2-3, with unresolved D. The CDR3 is made up of 12 amino acids. Between the trimmed V and J ends, which lost 2 bases and 8 bases, there was a span of 9 bases. Germline V CDR1 and CDR2: SGHRS, YFSETQ.

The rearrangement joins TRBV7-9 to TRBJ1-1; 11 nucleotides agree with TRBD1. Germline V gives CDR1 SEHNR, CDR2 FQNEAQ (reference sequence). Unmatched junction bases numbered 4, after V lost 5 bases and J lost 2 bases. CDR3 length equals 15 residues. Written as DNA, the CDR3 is TGTGCCAGCAGCGCCGGGACAGGGGGTAACACTGAAGCTTTCTTT. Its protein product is CASSAGTGGNTEAFF.

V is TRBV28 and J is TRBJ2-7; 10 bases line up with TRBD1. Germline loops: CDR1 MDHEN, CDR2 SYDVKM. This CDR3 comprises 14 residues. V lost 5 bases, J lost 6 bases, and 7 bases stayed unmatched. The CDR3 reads CASSPRTGGGEQYF. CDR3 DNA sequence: TGTGCCAGCAGTCCACGGACAGGGGGAGGCGAGCAGTACTTC.

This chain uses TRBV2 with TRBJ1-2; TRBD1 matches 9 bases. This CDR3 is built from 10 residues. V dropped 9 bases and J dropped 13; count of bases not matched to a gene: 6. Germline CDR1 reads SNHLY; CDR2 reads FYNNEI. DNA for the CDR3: TGTGCCAGTGAGAGGACAGGGGCCACCTTC. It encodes CASERTGATF.

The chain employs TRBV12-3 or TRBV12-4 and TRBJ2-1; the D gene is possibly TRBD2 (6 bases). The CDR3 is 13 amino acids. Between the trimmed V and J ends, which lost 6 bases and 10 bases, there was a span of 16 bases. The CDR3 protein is CASRSSGPWEQFF. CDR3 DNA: TGTGCCAGCAGGTCGAGCGGGCCTTGGGAGCAGTTCTTC.

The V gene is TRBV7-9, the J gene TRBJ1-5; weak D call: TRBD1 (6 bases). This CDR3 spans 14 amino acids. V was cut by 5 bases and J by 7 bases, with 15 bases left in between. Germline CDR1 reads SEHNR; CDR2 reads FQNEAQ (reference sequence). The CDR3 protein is CASSDGQRVQPQHF. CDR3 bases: TGTGCCAGCAGCGATGGACAGCGGGTGCAGCCCCAGCATTTT.

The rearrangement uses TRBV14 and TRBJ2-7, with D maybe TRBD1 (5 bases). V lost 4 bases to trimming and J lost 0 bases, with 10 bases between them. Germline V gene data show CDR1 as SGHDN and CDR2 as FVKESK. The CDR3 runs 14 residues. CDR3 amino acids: CASSRQGHSYEQYF. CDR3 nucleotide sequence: TGTGCCAGCAGCCGCCAAGGACACTCCTACGAGCAGTACTTC.

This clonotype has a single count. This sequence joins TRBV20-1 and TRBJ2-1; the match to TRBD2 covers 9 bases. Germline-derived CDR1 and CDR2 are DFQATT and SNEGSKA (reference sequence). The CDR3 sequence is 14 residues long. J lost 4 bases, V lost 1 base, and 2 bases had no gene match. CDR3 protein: CSARGLAEYNEQFF. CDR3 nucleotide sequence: TGCAGTGCTAGAGGACTAGCGGAGTACAATGAGCAGTTCTTC.

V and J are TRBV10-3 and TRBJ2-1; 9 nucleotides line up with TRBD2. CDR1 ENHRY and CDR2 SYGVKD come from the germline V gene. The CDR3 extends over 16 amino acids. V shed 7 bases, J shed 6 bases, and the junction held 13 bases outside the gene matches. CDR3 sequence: CAITVDSGSGSNEQFF. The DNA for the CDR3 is TGTGCCATCACCGTAGATAGCGGGAGTGGGTCCAATGAGCAGTTCTTC.

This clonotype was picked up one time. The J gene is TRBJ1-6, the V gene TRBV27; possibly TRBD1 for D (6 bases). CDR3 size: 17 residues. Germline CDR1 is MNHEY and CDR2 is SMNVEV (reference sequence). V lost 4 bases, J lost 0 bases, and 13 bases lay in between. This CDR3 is CASSYGQTSSYNSPLHF. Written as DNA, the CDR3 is TGTGCCAGCAGTTACGGACAGACGAGCTCCTATAATTCACCCCTCCACTTT.

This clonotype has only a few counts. CDR3 nucleotides: TGTGCCTGGAAGGGGGCCTCCTACGAGCAGTACTTC. The encoded protein is CAWKGASYEQYF. This sequence joins TRBV30 and TRBJ2-7; 7 nucleotides agree with TRBD1. Germline V CDR1 and CDR2: GTSNPN, SVGIG (reference sequence). The CDR3 totals 12 residues. The trim removed 4 bases at V and 0 bases at J, leaving 0 bases unmatched.

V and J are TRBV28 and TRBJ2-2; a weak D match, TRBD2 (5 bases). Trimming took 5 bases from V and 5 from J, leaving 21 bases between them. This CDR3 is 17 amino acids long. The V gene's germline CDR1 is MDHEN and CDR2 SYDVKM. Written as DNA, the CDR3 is TGTGCCAGCAGTCTAGACTACTCCCCGGGAAGGACCGGGGAGCTGTTTTTT. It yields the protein CASSLDYSPGRTGELFF.

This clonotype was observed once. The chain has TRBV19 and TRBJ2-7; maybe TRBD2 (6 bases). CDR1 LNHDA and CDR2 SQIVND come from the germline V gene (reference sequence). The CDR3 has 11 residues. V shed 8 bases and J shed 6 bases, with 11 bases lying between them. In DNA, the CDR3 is TGTGCCAGTGGAGGGGTGGGCGAGCAGTACTTC. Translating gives CASGGVGEQYF. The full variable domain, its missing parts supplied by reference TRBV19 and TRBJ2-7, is DGGITQSPKYLFRKEGQNVTLSCEQNLNHDAMYWYRQDPGQGLRLIYYSQIVNDFQKGDIAEGYSVSREKKESFPLTVTSAQKNPTAFYLCASGGVGEQYFGPGTRLTVT.

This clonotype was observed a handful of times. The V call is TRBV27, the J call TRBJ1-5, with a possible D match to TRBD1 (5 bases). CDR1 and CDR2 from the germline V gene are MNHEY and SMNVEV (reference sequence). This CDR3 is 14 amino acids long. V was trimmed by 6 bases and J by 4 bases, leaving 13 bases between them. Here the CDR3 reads CASREGLPNQPQHF. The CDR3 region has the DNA TGTGCCAGCAGAGAGGGACTACCGAATCAGCCCCAGCATTTT.

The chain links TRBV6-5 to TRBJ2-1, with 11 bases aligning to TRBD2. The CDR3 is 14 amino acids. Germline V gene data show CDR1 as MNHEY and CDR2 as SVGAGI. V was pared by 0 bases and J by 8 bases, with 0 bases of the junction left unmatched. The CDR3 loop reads CASSYSGLADEQFF. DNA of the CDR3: TGTGCCAGCAGTTACTCGGGACTAGCGGATGAGCAGTTCTTC.

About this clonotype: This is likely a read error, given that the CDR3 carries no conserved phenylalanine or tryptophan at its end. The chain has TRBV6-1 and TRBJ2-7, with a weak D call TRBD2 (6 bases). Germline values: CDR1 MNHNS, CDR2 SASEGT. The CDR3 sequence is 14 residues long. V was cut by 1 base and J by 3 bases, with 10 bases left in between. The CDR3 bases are TGTGCCAGCAGTGAAGGTCGGGGGAACTACGAGCAGTACCTC. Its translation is CASSEGRGNYEQYL.

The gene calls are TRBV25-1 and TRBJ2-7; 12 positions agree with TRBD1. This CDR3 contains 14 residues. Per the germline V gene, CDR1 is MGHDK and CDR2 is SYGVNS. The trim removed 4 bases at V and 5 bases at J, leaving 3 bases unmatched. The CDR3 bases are TGTGCCAGCAGTGCGGGACAGGGGGCCCACGAGCAGTACTTC. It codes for CASSAGQGAHEQYF.

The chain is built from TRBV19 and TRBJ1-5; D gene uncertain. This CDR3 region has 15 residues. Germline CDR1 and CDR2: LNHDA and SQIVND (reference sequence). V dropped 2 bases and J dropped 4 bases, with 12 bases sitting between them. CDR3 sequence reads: CASSITPATNQPQHF. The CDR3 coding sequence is TGTGCCAGTAGTATAACACCGGCAACTAATCAGCCCCAGCATTTT.